This TCR beta chain originates from a study of blood T cells in healthy people across ages. Unmatched junction bases numbered 8, after V lost 3 bases and J lost 2 bases. From germline, CDR1 is SGHDT and CDR2 YYEEEE. This CDR3 has 17 amino acids. Per sample, no less than 5.5 micrograms of total RNA were extracted. Together with a sample-barcoded 5' primer, a J-beta primer mix was included in a second PCR lasting 7 to 11 cycles. A template-switch adaptor that had 12 random nucleotides put a tag on each cDNA molecule. MiXCR, run by TCRdb on the 5' RACE reads, gives a single entry per CDR3 protein. This table holds fewer than 700,000 distinct CDR3 sequences, around 48% found once.

Sequenced input: blood. This TCR was sampled from a man older than 75 in good health. V gene TRBV5-6 combines with J gene TRBJ1-5; 10 bases agree with TRBD1. The CDR3 loop is CASSSGWTGGGNQPQHF. CDR3 coding DNA: TGTGCCAGCAGCTCAGGATGGACAGGGGGTGGCAATCAGCCCCAGCATTTT.